The TCR beta chain described here comes from a study of T cell clonotyping in hematopoietic cell transplantation. Assay used: immunoSEQ multiplex PCR; TCRdb lists only in-frame clones, some missing. Of 15,000 to 20,000 clones detected, around 70% appear once; the ten largest clones hold roughly a tenth. A remark on this clone: Its antigen is still unknown.

Broader study findings: Recipient TCR diversity dropped after transplant; expanded clonotypes rose from day 30 to 180.

The sample comprised peripheral blood mononuclear cells. The TCR comes from a woman aged 55-75 years in good health. Some clones in this sample may be carry-over from other donors' samples.

The CDR3 here is CARQGEGFNYGYTF. Here the CDR3 DNA reads TGTGCCCGGCAGGGAGAGGGATTTAACTATGGCTACACCTTC. The chain joins TRBV30 to TRBJ1-2; the D gene is possibly TRBD1 (5 bases). The CDR3 is 14 residues long. V was pared by 8 bases and J by 1 base, with 17 bases between. Per germline, CDR1 GTSNPN and CDR2 SVGIG (reference sequence).